This is a list of T cell receptor beta chains from one sample in a study of post-analysis software for immune sequencing data. In TCRdb, the PCR reads were re-called with MiXCR into one record per CDR3 protein. The table lists approximately 730,000 distinct CDR3 sequences, roughly 27% of them singletons, with 0.5% to 0.6% in the top ten. Material for sequencing was blood. Source of these receptors: a girl under 18 with multiple sclerosis. The CDR3 runs from the conserved cysteine through the conserved F or W. Each record gives: clone size, V gene, D gene, J gene, CDR3 protein, CDR3 DNA. The D gene is left open where the match is weak. Size is omitted from some rows. Given values are once, few, many or a class for expanded clones.

few,TRBV28,-,TRBJ2-7,CASRWGSGYEQYF,TGTGCCAGCAGGTGGGGTAGCGGCTACGAGCAGTACTTC
-,TRBV5-5,TRBD1,TRBJ2-1,CASGWTGSSYNEQFF,TGTGCCAGCGGTTGGACAGGGAGCTCCTACAATGAGCAGTTCTTC
few,TRBV20-1,-,TRBJ2-3,CSASGLAGTDTQYF,TGCAGTGCTAGTGGTCTAGCTGGCACAGATACGCAGTATTTT
-,TRBV13,TRBD2,TRBJ2-1,CASSLYIAGAPGNEQFF,TGTGCCAGCAGCTTGTACATAGCGGGAGCGCCAGGGAATGAGCAGTTCTTC
-,TRBV24-1,-,TRBJ2-1,CATSEEIFRHNEQFF,TGTGCCACCAGTGAGGAGATTTTTAGGCACAATGAGCAGTTCTTC
-,TRBV5-1,-,TRBJ2-7,CASSLEPGPGMEQYF,TGCGCCAGCAGCTTGGAGCCAGGCCCGGGGATGGAGCAGTACTTC
few,TRBV7-2,-,TRBJ2-5,CASSARRDQETQYF,TGTGCCAGCAGCGCTAGACGGGACCAAGAGACCCAGTACTTC
few,TRBV29-1,TRBD1,TRBJ2-7,CSVPRQGKEAQYF,TGCAGCGTTCCCAGACAGGGGAAAGAGGCCCAGTACTTC
few,TRBV28,TRBD2,TRBJ2-6,CASSLSSGSGSSGANVLTF,TGTGCCAGCAGTTTATCCAGCGGGAGCGGGAGCTCTGGGGCCAACGTCCTGACTTTC
-,TRBV24-1,-,TRBJ2-1,CATSDPILAEQFF,TGTGCCACCAGTGATCCCATCTTAGCGGAGCAGTTCTTC
-,TRBV18,TRBD1,TRBJ1-2,CASSPWAPEDRGLGYTF,TGTGCCAGCTCACCATGGGCCCCAGAGGACAGGGGGCTTGGCTACACCTTC
-,TRBV5-1,-,TRBJ1-2,CASSLVGGERGYTF,TGCGCCAGCAGCTTGGTTGGTGGGGAACGTGGCTACACCTTC
few,TRBV20-1,TRBD2,TRBJ2-1,CSARWAGGLNEQFF,TGCAGTGCTAGATGGGCGGGGGGACTCAATGAGCAGTTCTTC
few,TRBV7-2,-,TRBJ1-1,CASSLAGLSNTEAFF,TGTGCCAGCAGCTTAGCGGGACTCTCGAACACTGAAGCTTTCTTT
many,TRBV28,-,TRBJ2-7,CASGRLRSYEQYF,TGTGCCAGCGGTAGACTTCGCTCCTACGAGCAGTACTTC
-,TRBV5-1,-,TRBJ2-7,CASSSTHRAPSAYEQYF,TGCGCCAGCAGTTCCACCCACAGGGCCCCTTCAGCTTACGAGCAGTACTTC
-,TRBV28,-,TRBJ2-5,CASSSPPQETQYF,TGTGCCAGCAGTTCCCCCCCACAAGAGACCCAGTACTTC